This is a list of T cell receptor beta chains from one sample in a study of T cell responses to AZD1222 COVID-19 vaccine. The table came from immunoSEQ multiplex PCR; TCRdb's copy has only in-frame clones and leaves some out. The data show over 40,000 clones, with around 84% seen just once and roughly 27% held by the top ten. The material sequenced was peripheral blood, taken on day 0 of AZD1222 vaccination. The receptor set was obtained from an adult in good health. Both conserved end residues are part of each CDR3. The D gene is left open where the match is weak. Expanded clones are given a class, and other clones once, few, many or no size at all.

clone size,J gene,D gene,V gene,CDR3 DNA,CDR3 protein
NA,TRBJ2-3,NA,TRBV6-1,TGTGCCAGCAGTGAAACTCCTGGCACAGATACGCAGTATTTT,CASSETPGTDTQYF
NA,TRBJ2-1,TRBD2,TRBV7-2,TGTGCCAGCAGCGGCCAGGGACTAGCGTTGGGTAATGAGCAGTTCTTC,CASSGQGLALGNEQFF
NA,TRBJ2-1,TRBD2,TRBV5-1,TGCGCCAGCAGCTTGGGTCGTCTAGCGGGAGAGTTAGAGCAGTTCTTC,CASSLGRLAGELEQFF
once,TRBJ1-2,TRBD1,TRBV19,TGTGCCAGTAGTACAGACAGGGCCCGACCTAACTATGGCTACACCTTC,CASSTDRARPNYGYTF
NA,TRBJ1-4,NA,TRBV7-2,TGTGCCAGCAACGATCCAGGGTCTAATGAAAAACTGTTTTTT,CASNDPGSNEKLFF
NA,TRBJ2-3,TRBD2,TRBV28,TGTGCCAGCAGTTTGCCAGGACTAGCGGGAGATCAAGATACGCAGTATTTT,CASSLPGLAGDQDTQYF
NA,TRBJ1-1,NA,TRBV2,TGTGCCAGCAGTATCGACGGGAAAGAAGCTTTCTTT,CASSIDGKEAFF
NA,TRBJ2-7,NA,TRBV19,TGTGCCAGTAGCCGAGCGAAGCAGGGGAGCTACGAGCAGTACTTC,CASSRAKQGSYEQYF
NA,TRBJ1-2,NA,TRBV28,TGTGCCAGCAGTTTAGGTACAGAGAGCGCGTACTATGGCTACACCTTC,CASSLGTESAYYGYTF
NA,TRBJ1-3,TRBD1,TRBV5-1,TGCGCCAGCAGCTCCCAAGGACAGGGAAAAATCTCTGGAAACACCATATATTTT,CASSSQGQGKISGNTIYF
NA,TRBJ2-3,NA,TRBV30,TGTGCCTGGAGCATCGGGGTCACAGATACGCAGTATTTT,CAWSIGVTDTQYF
NA,TRBJ2-7,NA,TRBV3-1/TRBV3-2,TGTGCCAGCAGCCAAGCCTTTGGAGGTACCTCCTACGAGCAGTACTTC,CASSQAFGGTSYEQYF
NA,TRBJ2-7,NA,TRBV6-1,TGTGCCAGCAGTGAGGTCTCAGGGGACTCCTACGAGCAGTACTTC,CASSEVSGDSYEQYF
NA,TRBJ1-2,NA,TRBV2,TGTGCCAGCGCAGGGGACCCAGAGTCTGGCTACACCTTC,CASAGDPESGYTF
NA,TRBJ2-1,TRBD2,TRBV7-9,TGTGCCAGCACCGAACGGACTAGAGGGACCAATGAGCAGTTCTTC,CASTERTRGTNEQFF
NA,TRBJ2-2,TRBD1,TRBV2,TGTGCCAGCAGTGTAGGACTACCAGGGACAGGGGCCGGGGAGCTGTTTTTT,CASSVGLPGTGAGELFF
few,TRBJ2-3,NA,TRBV19,TGTGCCAGTAGTATTCGAGGCGGGACACTCGAGGGAGATACGCAGTATTTT,CASSIRGGTLEGDTQYF
NA,TRBJ2-1,NA,TRBV5-1,TGCGCCAGCAGCCCGCTCGTACCGACTAGTTTCGATGAGCAGTTCTTC,CASSPLVPTSFDEQFF
NA,TRBJ2-5,NA,TRBV3-1/TRBV3-2,TGTGCCAGCAGCCAAGACGGGAACAACCAAGAGACCCAGTACTTC,CASSQDGNNQETQYF
NA,TRBJ1-1,NA,TRBV18,TGTGCCAGCTCATCCCGACAGGCGGATTCGGGCACTGAAGCTTTCTTT,CASSSRQADSGTEAFF
NA,TRBJ1-1,NA,TRBV7-2,TGTGCCAGCAGCTTAGGAGTTGGGGGGGGCACTGAAGCTTTCTTT,CASSLGVGGGTEAFF
NA,TRBJ2-7,NA,TRBV19,TGTGCCAGTAGTATGGTTTTGGGTAACGAGCAGTACTTC,CASSMVLGNEQYF
NA,TRBJ2-5,TRBD2,TRBV7-9,TGTGCCAGCAGCTTACAGACTAGCGAGCAAGAGACCCAGTACTTC,CASSLQTSEQETQYF
NA,TRBJ2-1,TRBD2,TRBV9,TGTGCCAGCAGCGTAAACCAGCGGGGCTACAATGAGCAGTTCTTC,CASSVNQRGYNEQFF
few,TRBJ2-4,TRBD2,TRBV28,TGTGCCAGCAGTTACCCTCAGACTAGCGGCAACATTCAGTACTTC,CASSYPQTSGNIQYF
NA,TRBJ1-2,NA,TRBV19,TGTGCCAGTAGCTGGAAAGCTATCTATGGCTACACCTTC,CASSWKAIYGYTF
NA,TRBJ2-1,NA,TRBV6-2/TRBV6-3,TGTGCCAGCAGTTCCGGGACGTTGTTCAATGAGCAGTTCTTC,CASSSGTLFNEQFF
NA,TRBJ2-7,NA,TRBV3-1/TRBV3-2,TGTGCCAGCAGCCAAAATGCAGGGGACTACGAGCAGTACTTC,CASSQNAGDYEQYF
NA,TRBJ2-7,NA,TRBV5-1,TGCGCCAGCAGCTTGAGGCAGGGGTCACCCTACGAGCAGTACTTC,CASSLRQGSPYEQYF
NA,TRBJ1-2,TRBD1,TRBV2,TGTGCCAATCAGAGACAGGGCCACTATGGCTACACCTTC,CANQRQGHYGYTF
NA,TRBJ2-3,TRBD2,TRBV7-8,TGTGCCAGCAGCCGCTTAGCGGGAGGATTGTTCACAGATACGCAGTATTTT,CASSRLAGGLFTDTQYF
once,TRBJ2-7,NA,TRBV7-8,TGTGCCAGCAGCTTGTTCAGTGACGAGCAGTACTTC,CASSLFSDEQYF
NA,TRBJ2-1,TRBD1,TRBV7-9,TGTGCCAGCAGCCGCAAAGTGGGGACAGTAGAAAATGAGCAGTTCTTC,CASSRKVGTVENEQFF
NA,TRBJ2-3,NA,TRBV5-4,TGTGCCAGCAGCTTGGCAGGTAGCACAGATACGCAGTATTTT,CASSLAGSTDTQYF
few,TRBJ1-2,NA,TRBV11-3,TGTGCCAGCAGCCCCGGGACGCAAGGAGGTGGCTACACCTTC,CASSPGTQGGGYTF
NA,TRBJ2-3,NA,TRBV7-9,TGTGCCAGCAGCTTAGAGGGGTTAGTTCTGGATACGCAGTATTTT,CASSLEGLVLDTQYF
NA,TRBJ2-1,TRBD2,TRBV5-1,TGCGCCAGCAGCTTGAATGCGGGGGGTTACAATGAGCAGTTCTTC,CASSLNAGGYNEQFF
NA,TRBJ1-2,NA,TRBV29-1,TGCAGCGTTGAAGTAAGCAGGGACGGCTACACCTTC,CSVEVSRDGYTF
NA,TRBJ2-7,TRBD2,TRBV19,TGTGCCAGTAGTACAACAGGGACTAGCTCCTACGAGCAGTACTTC,CASSTTGTSSYEQYF
once,TRBJ2-7,NA,TRBV11-2,TGTGCCAGCAGCCCCCTTGACTACGAGCAGTACTTC,CASSPLDYEQYF